This T cell receptor beta chain originates from a study of early T cells in non-severe SARS-CoV-2 infection (dated by TCRdb to about 2021). For the study in its entirety: Because TCR sequencing was done on bulk RNA from unsorted whole blood, the alpha and beta chains could not be paired.

Set within a cohort of healthcare workers in London, UK, this nested case-control study involved weekly PCR testing of nasopharyngeal swabs along with blood sampling. Healthcare workers were recruited during the week of the UK lockdown, between 23 and 31 March 2020, and followed weekly for up to 16 weeks. Regarding this clonotype: It lacks a known antigen. No qualities accompany the bases; no much larger clone lies one base away.

Libraries were prepared through 5' RACE. TCRdb names NextSeq 500 as the instrument used. To correct for sequencing error and PCR bias, the TCR library protocol tagged individual cDNA molecules with unique molecular identifiers. Sequencing covered both TCR alpha and beta chains, and within each sample the abundances of alpha and beta sequences were tightly co-correlated. The paper's processing steps were these. Decombinator V4 was used to annotate the V gene, J gene and CDR3 of the TCR sequences. Expanded TCRs were defined as changing significantly between any two time points under a Poisson model with p below 0.0001. TCR abundances were normalised to the total number of TCRs sequenced per sample and expressed as counts per million. A search of VDJdb, accessed on 1 November 2021, was run for TCRs annotated to CMV, EBV and SARS-CoV-2, with TCRs annotated for multiple antigens excluded. The raw public data were reprocessed by TCRdb itself: fastp quality trimming at Q25, MiXCR clonotype calling, in-frame beta chains only. Merged by CDR3 protein, the rows form single entries marked with the most common genes and DNA. These V and J calls originate from TCRdb's pipeline instead of the authors' own analysis. The sample table shows tens of thousands of distinct CDR3 sequences, and roughly an eighth are seen once. The ten largest make up 1.2% to 1.5% of the sample.

What the research found in general, with its limitations: VDJdb matching was skewed toward anti-spike CD8 responses and likely underestimated virus-specific expansions by missing private and CD4 specificities.

This receptor was identified in an adult who was a healthcare worker with PCR-confirmed SARS-CoV-2 infection or an uninfected control (not recorded which). The sequencing sample was made of whole blood.

The CDR3 corresponds to CASSFERGGQETQYF. DNA sequence: TGCGCCAGCAGCTTCGAGCGGGGGGGACAAGAGACCCAGTACTTC. The rearrangement joined TRBV5-1 to TRBJ2-5; TRBD2 matches 10 bases in the middle. According to the germline V gene, CDR1 reads SGHRS and CDR2 reads YFSETQ. Trimming removed 2 bases from V and 2 bases from J; the gene matches leave 3 bases unexplained. From the cysteine through the phenylalanine, the CDR3 covers 15 amino acids. The read is trimmed to its CDR3 DNA, 45 bases read in frame from base 1.